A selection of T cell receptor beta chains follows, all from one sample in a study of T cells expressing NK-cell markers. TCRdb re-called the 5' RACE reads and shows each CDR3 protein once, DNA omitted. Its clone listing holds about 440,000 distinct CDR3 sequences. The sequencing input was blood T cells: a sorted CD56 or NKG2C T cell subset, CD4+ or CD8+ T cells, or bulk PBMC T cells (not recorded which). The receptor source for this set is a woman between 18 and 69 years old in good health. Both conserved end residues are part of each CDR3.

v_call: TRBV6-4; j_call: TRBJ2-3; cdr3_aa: CASPGGVSTDTQYF
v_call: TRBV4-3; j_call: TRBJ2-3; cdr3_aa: CASTQGTDTQYF
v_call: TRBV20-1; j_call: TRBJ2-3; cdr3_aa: CSARSPAGVTDTQYF
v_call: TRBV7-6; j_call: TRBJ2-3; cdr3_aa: CASSSLPGTTDTQYF
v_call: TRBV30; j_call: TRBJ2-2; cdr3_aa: CAWMVGNTGELFF
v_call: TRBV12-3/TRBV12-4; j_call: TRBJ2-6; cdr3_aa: CASSFYSRPDILTF
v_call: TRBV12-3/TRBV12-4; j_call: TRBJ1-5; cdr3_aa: CASSPGQGLQPQHF
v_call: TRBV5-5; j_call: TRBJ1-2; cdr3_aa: CASTNGFYGYTF
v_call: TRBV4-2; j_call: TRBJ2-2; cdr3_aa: CASNTPRDRATGELFF
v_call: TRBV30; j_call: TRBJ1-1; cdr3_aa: CAWRKPMNTEAFF
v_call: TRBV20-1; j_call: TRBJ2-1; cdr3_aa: CSARDRRSGNSYNEQFF
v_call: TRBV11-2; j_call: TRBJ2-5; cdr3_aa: CASTRTRSGETQYF
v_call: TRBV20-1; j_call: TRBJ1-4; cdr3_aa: CSAPILAEKLFF
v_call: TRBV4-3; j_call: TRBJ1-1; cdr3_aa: CASSQGQGEVRTEAFF
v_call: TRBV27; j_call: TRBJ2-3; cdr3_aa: CASSLSPGGVRGDTQYF
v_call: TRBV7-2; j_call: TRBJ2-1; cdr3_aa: CASSPRSGRAFYNEQFF
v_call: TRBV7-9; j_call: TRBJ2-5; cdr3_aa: CASSSSGVETQYF
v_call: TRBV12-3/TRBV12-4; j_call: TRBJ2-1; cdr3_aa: CASNTAGLINEQFF
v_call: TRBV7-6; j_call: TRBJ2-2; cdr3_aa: CASSLGPGQGARINTGELFF
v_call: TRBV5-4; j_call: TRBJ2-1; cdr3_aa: CASSLTRADNEQFF
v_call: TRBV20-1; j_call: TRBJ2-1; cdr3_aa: CSADTGGGWDEQFF
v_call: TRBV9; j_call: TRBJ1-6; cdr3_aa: CASRPGQGGSPLHF
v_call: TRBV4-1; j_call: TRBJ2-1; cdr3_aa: CASSQETRPGDEQFF
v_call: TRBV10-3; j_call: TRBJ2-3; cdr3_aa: CAISDKGAGTDTQYF
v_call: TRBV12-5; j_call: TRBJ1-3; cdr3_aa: CASALQGYRGNTIYF
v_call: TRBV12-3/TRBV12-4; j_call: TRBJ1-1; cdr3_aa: CASSLIGVRNTEAFF
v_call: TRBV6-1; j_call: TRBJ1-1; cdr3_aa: CASRARQGASEAFF
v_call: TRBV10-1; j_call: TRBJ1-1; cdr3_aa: CASSLTKKQGAGTEAFF
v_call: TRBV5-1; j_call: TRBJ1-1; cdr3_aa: CASSFRGWNTEAFF
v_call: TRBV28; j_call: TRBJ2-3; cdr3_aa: CASILTSLGVDTQYF
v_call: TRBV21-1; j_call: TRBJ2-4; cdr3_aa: CASSNGKIRPKNIQYF
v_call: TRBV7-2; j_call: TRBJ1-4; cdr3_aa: CASSLSTGTGYEKLFF
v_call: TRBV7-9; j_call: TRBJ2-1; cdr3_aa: CASSPPRTGGYNEQFF
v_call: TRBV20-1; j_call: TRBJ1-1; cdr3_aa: CSASPENTEAFF
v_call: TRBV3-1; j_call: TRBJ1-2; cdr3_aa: CASSHEDRSYGYTF
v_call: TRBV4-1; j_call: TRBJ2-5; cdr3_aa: CASSQSGQLETQYF